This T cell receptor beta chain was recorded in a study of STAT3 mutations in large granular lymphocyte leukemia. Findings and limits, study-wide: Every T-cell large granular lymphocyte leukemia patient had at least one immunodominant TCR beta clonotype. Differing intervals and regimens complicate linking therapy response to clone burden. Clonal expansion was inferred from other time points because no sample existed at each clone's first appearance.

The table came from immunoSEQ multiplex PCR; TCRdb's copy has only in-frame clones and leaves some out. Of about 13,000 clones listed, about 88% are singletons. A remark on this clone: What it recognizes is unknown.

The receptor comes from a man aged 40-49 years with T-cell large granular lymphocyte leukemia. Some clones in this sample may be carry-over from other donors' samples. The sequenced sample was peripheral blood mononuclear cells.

CDR3 nucleotide sequence: TGTGCCAGCAGCCCTACGGGGGCCACTGAAGCTTTCTTT. Its translation is CASSPTGATEAFF. V and J are TRBV7-2 and TRBJ1-1; D is perhaps TRBD1 (6 bases). This CDR3 is 13 amino acids long. Germline V gene lookup returns CDR1 SGHTA and CDR2 FQGNSA. V lost 5 bases and J lost 4, with 11 bases in between.